One sample yielded the 13 T cell receptor beta chains listed below, sequenced in a study of CD8+CD57+ T cells in acquired aplastic anemia. The TCR beta profiling, which covered VDJ combination and CDR3 sequence, was carried out using genomic DNA as the template. TCRdb analysed the reads with MiXCR anew, one entry per CDR3 protein. The repertoire includes roughly 180,000 distinct CDR3 sequences, roughly 65% of them detected once, and more than 40% sits in the top ten. Selection for sequencing was limited to patients who had shown CD8+CD57+ cell expansion by flow cytometry. Material: sorted CD4+, CD8+, or CD8+CD57+ T cells (not recorded which) from PBMCs. The receptors were gathered from a human donor with aplastic anemia.

V is TRBV19 and J is TRBJ1-2; D is possibly TRBD1 (6 bases). Trimming took off 3 bases at V and 4 bases at J, with 15 bases between the two ends. Germline loops: CDR1 LNHDA, CDR2 SQIVND (reference sequence). CDR3 size: 15 residues. CDR3 region: CASSIGGREGYGYTF. DNA of the CDR3: TGTGCCAGTAGTATCGGGGGGCGTGAGGGCTATGGCTACACCTTC. Full variable domain (outside the CDR3, taken from reference TRBV19 and TRBJ1-2): DGGITQSPKYLFRKEGQNVTLSCEQNLNHDAMYWYRQDPGQGLRLIYYSQIVNDFQKGDIAEGYSVSREKKESFPLTVTSAQKNPTAFYLCASSIGGREGYGYTFGSGTRLTVV.

V is TRBV7-8 and J is TRBJ2-7; maybe TRBD2 (6 bases). Germline lookup yields CDR1 SGHVS and CDR2 FQNEAQ. Trimming removed 3 bases from V and 6 bases from J, with 21 bases in between. CDR3 length equals 16 residues. The CDR3 bases are TGTGCCAGCAGCTTCCCCGTCGCGGGAACCCAGAGCGAGCAGTACTTC. The encoded protein is CASSFPVAGTQSEQYF.

The chain is built from TRBV11-2 and TRBJ1-4; D call uncertain. V shed 2 bases and J shed 7 bases, with 8 bases lying between them. The CDR3 runs 13 residues. Germline V gives CDR1 SGHAT, CDR2 FQNNGV. The CDR3, as DNA: TGTGCCAGCAGCTTAATACTGGGTGAAAAACTGTTTTTT. It is translated as CASSLILGEKLFF.

V is TRBV20-1 and J is TRBJ2-3, with D possibly matching TRBD2 (5 bases). Looked up from germline, CDR1 is DFQATT and CDR2 is SNEGSKA (reference sequence). The CDR3 extends over 14 amino acids. V lost 5 bases and J lost 2, with 14 bases in between. CDR3 amino acids: CSAWSGRDTDTQYF. For the CDR3, the DNA is TGCAGTGCTTGGTCCGGACGGGACACAGATACGCAGTATTTT.

The chain uses TRBV20-1 and TRBJ2-1; D is possibly TRBD2 (5 bases). This CDR3 contains 14 residues. CDR1 and CDR2 from the germline V gene are DFQATT and SNEGSKA (reference sequence). With 6 bases removed from V and 6 bases from J, the gap between germline ends came to 18 bases. The CDR3 DNA reads TGCAGTGCCAGGAGGACGGCGGCAAGCAATGAGCAGTTCTTC. Residues: CSARRTAASNEQFF.

This chain connects TRBV6-2 or TRBV6-3 to TRBJ2-3; TRBD2 matches at 14 bases. The CDR3 covers 16 residues. The V gene's germline CDR1 is MNHEY and CDR2 SVGEGT. V shed 2 bases, J shed 6 bases, and the junction held 4 bases outside the gene matches. CDR3 bases: TGTGCCAGCAGTTACGAGACTAGCGGGGGGGAGGATACGCAGTATTTT. It translates to CASSYETSGGEDTQYF.

This clonotype was seen only a few times. For the CDR3, the DNA is TGTGCCAGCAGTGAAGTCGAGGGGTGGGCAGCGACAGACTACGAGCAGTACTTC. Translation gives CASSEVEGWAATDYEQYF. The V and J genes are TRBV6-9 and TRBJ2-7; the D call may be TRBD1 or TRBD2 (5 bases each). The ends were cut back, 5 bases at V and 3 bases at J, with 26 bases in the middle. Germline CDR1 is MNHGY and CDR2 is SVAAGI. There are 18 residues in the CDR3.

This clonotype was observed many times. One junction end does not reproduce the germline sequence, and a read error may be involved. The V and J genes are TRBV2 and TRBJ2-7, with D possibly being TRBD1 (6 bases). This CDR3 has 13 residues. Germline V gene sequence: CDR1 SNHLY, CDR2 FYNNEI. This chain's CDR3 is CASREGGSYEQYF. The CDR3 DNA sequence: TGTGCCAGCAGGGAAGGGGGATCCTACGAGCAGTACTTC.

This clonotype has a count of ten or more. The rearrangement links TRBV5-8 to TRBJ1-2, with 9 nucleotides matching TRBD1. Germline V gene lookup returns CDR1 SGHTS and CDR2 YDEGEE. This CDR3 is built from 14 residues. The V and J ends lost 4 bases and 4 bases, in that order; junction bases with no gene match: 5. The CDR3: CASSPGQGGYGYTF. CDR3 in DNA: TGTGCCAGCAGCCCGGGACAGGGAGGCTATGGCTACACCTTC.

CDR3 in amino acids: CASSLTDRVYEQYF. CDR3 nucleotide sequence: TGTGCCAGCAGCCTTACGGACAGGGTATACGAGCAGTACTTC. The gene calls are TRBV28 and TRBJ2-7; 8 nucleotides agree with TRBD1. This CDR3 has 14 residues. CDR1 MDHEN and CDR2 SYDVKM come from the germline V gene. Unmatched junction bases numbered 8, after V lost 6 bases and J lost 4 bases.

This clonotype is a singleton in its sample. The chain links TRBV6-6 to TRBJ2-7; maybe TRBD2 (7 bases). V lost 7 bases and J 5 bases, leaving 21 bases between the germline ends. This CDR3 is 15 amino acids long. Germline-derived CDR1 and CDR2 are MNHNY and SVGAGI (reference sequence). CDR3 residues: CASTIGGLGPHEQYF. CDR3 DNA: TGTGCCAGCACCATCGGGGGGCTAGGGCCCCACGAGCAGTACTTC.

This clonotype was detected many times. The rearrangement links TRBV29-1 to TRBJ2-7; 7 nucleotides agree with TRBD1. The CDR3 is made up of 12 amino acids. V shed 6 bases, J shed 6 bases, and the junction held 8 bases outside the gene matches. In germline, CDR1 is SQVTM, CDR2 ANQGSEA. DNA for the CDR3: TGCAGCGTCACGATACAGGGGAGCGAGCAGTACTTC. This gives the protein CSVTIQGSEQYF.

The CDR3 nucleotides read TGTGCCAGCAGCTTAGGCCGCGGTAGCGGGGACCAAGAGACCCAGTACTTC. It translates to CASSLGRGSGDQETQYF. The rearrangement links TRBV7-2 to TRBJ2-5; 8 nucleotides agree with TRBD2. CDR1 and CDR2 (germline): SGHTA, FQGNSA. There are 17 residues in the CDR3. The J segment lost 0 bases and the V segment lost 1 base, leaving 7 bases of the junction unmatched.